Described below is a single T cell receptor beta chain sequence and its context. Its cognate antigen has yet to be identified. Qualities for individual bases were not recorded, and no much larger clone is one base off. Receptor libraries were prepared by the immunoSEQ multiplex PCR assay. For the original study's pipeline: A statistical classification framework was developed to diagnose cytomegalovirus status using the catalog of TCR beta chain sequences. The clones in this table, taken by TCRdb from immuneACCESS, are in-frame only. Not every clone is retained; where verified, under half of the shortfall comes from an unresolved V gene, and the cause of the rest is unknown. That table supplies the V and J calls and clone size; D and trimming were determined from the DNA. A total of approximately 41,000 clones appear in this sample, approximately 92% of them only once. Of the sample, about 3% falls within the top ten clones.

Separate from the roughly 700-subject first cohort, the validation cohort of 95 to 150 subjects was the group to which the donors belonged. These data originate in a study of cytomegalovirus exposure and HLA in healthy donors (dated 2017 in TCRdb). Notes on the research overall: A later analysis indicated that the 110 or so validation repertoires were generated on the platform also employed for the 666 repertoires of the first cohort. To predict cytomegalovirus infection status, the study brought together high-throughput TCR immunosequencing, statistical association of individual TCRs with disease status, and machine learning. A separate validation cohort of about 110 different subjects was used in addition to the approximately 670-subject first cohort. The study aimed to test whether cataloging public T cell receptors could reveal signatures of past pathogen exposure. Points the paper makes about the study in general: A few of the identified cytomegalovirus-associated TCR beta chains were confirmed in vitro to be specific for cytomegalovirus antigens. A later analysis lacked HLA typing for the validation cohort, so it scored co-occurrence in that cohort across all 120 or so repertoires. The classifier was reported to diagnose cytomegalovirus status with high specificity and sensitivity in both the original cohort and the validation cohort. The authors suggested that the approach could potentially be extended to other disease states and immunological phenotypes. A total of 150 to 200 TCR beta chains were listed by the study as associated with cytomegalovirus. Subsequent analysis determined that TCRs grouped into clusters in the first cohort also showed a tendency toward co-occurrence across the approximately 110 validation repertoires, and 94% of cluster scores exceeded 0. Most TCR sequences were observed very rarely across donors, whereas some public TCRs were present in many individuals.

What was sequenced was PBMCs. This receptor was taken from a man in his late teens or twenties in good health and CMV-seronegative.

The DNA reads as follows: TGTGCCAGCTCACCCGCGATGGCCGGGTGGGGCATGAACACTGAAGCTTTCTTT. Its translation reads: CASSPAMAGWGMNTEAFF. The sequence is built from TRBV18 and TRBJ1-1; perhaps TRBD1 is the D gene, with 5 bases matching. There are 18 amino acids in the CDR3, from cysteine to phenylalanine inclusive. Left in the record is the CDR3 DNA by itself, 54 bases read in frame from the first base. The junction carries 20 bases between V and J, which are trimmed by 3 bases and 0 bases respectively. For CDR1 and CDR2, the germline V gene lists KGHSH and LQKENI.